This T cell receptor beta chain was recorded in a study of T cells in Graves' hyperthyroidism and ophthalmopathy. RNA transcripts were the template for amplifying TCR beta CDR3 regions. TCR CDR3 underwent first-round RT-PCR with the HTBI primer set. TCRdb redid the calling of the multiplex PCR reads with MiXCR, one entry per CDR3 protein. The sample carries a few hundred thousand distinct CDR3 sequences, 16% recorded once. The table lists this clonotype with many counts. V shed 3 bases and J 2 bases; nucleotides not matched to a gene: 5. The CDR3 has 16 residues. The chain has TRBV12-3 or TRBV12-4 and TRBJ2-7; 12 nucleotides match TRBD1. The sequencing input was blood. The sequence came from a woman aged 25 to 39 with Graves' ophthalmopathy. CDR3 sequence reads: CASSFRRDRGPYEQYF. In nucleotides, the CDR3 is TGTGCCAGCAGTTTTCGCCGGGACAGGGGGCCCTACGAGCAGTACTTC.